This TCR beta chain was identified during a study of T cell repertoires in cytomegalovirus infection (dated by TCRdb to about 2019). About the investigation overall: Because public TCR beta signatures pointed to carriage of CMV infection together with the matching HLA type, the HLA type of each donor mattered for the analysis.

At the junction V is shortened by 4 bases and J by 0 bases, with 6 bases in between. From its cysteine to its phenylalanine, the CDR3 spans 14 amino acids. Only the CDR3 part of the read is kept: 42 bases, read in frame from the first base. Via the germline V gene, CDR1 is KGHDR and CDR2 SFDVKD. Overall results and qualifications from the work: Cumulative frequency of public TCR beta family members discriminated carriers of CMV infection plus the relevant HLA type in this cohort and an independent approximately 370-donor cohort. The ex vivo response was dominated by HLA-C-restricted CMV-specific TCR beta clonotypes, and the single most frequent clonotype in two of eight donors was supplied by these HLA-C-restricted clonotypes.

TCRdb names Illumina HiSeq 1500 as the instrument used. TCRdb handled the public reads itself, with Q25 trimming in fastp and clone calling in MiXCR, and kept productive beta chains. Identical CDR3 proteins give one entry, which carries the most common genes and DNA. The sample table records hundreds of thousands of distinct CDR3 sequences; roughly 20% of these occur just once. The ten largest make up 8.7% of the sample. A remark on this clonotype: Its antigen remains unidentified. No much larger clone exists at a distance of one base, and base qualities are not known.

The receptor chain draws on TRBV24-1 and TRBJ1-5, with the D gene too uncertain to name. The receptor's source is a human donor in good health (CMV status not recorded). Some clones in this sample may be carry-over from other donors' samples. The sequenced sample consisted of PBMCs. The DNA sequence reads TGTGCCACCAGTGAACCGTATAGCAATCAGCCCCAGCATTTT. It encodes CATSEPYSNQPQHF.